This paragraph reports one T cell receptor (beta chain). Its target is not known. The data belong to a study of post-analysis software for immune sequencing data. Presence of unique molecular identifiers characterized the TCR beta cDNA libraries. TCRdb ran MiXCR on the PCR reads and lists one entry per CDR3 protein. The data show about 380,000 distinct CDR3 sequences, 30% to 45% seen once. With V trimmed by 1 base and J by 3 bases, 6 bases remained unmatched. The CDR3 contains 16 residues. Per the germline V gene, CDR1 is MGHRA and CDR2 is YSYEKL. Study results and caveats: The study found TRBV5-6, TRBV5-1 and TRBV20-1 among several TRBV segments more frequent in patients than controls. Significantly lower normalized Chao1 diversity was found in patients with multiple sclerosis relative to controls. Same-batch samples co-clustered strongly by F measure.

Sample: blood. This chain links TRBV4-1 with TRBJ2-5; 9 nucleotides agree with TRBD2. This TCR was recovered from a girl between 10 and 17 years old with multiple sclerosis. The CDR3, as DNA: TGCGCCAGCAGCCAAGTCGTAGCGGGAGAAGAAGAGACCCAGTACTTC. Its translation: CASSQVVAGEEETQYF.